Presented here are 17 T cell receptor beta chains from one specimen sequenced in a study of control samples from healthy donors and cancer patients. The data were produced by immunoSEQ multiplex PCR, yet TCRdb's version contains in-frame clones alone and is incomplete. The repertoire includes about 40,000 clones, around 90% of them detected once, and roughly 3.5% sits in the top ten. The sequenced sample was blood. The receptors derive from a woman aged 45-65 years in good health.

The rearrangement uses TRBV12-3 or TRBV12-4 and TRBJ1-6; no firm D call. This CDR3 is 12 amino acids long. V was trimmed by 6 bases and J by 6 bases, leaving 6 bases between them. CDR3 DNA: TGTGCCAGCAGCGCCCGTAATTCACCCCTCCACTTT. Its translation: CASSARNSPLHF.

This clone appeared once. The J gene is TRBJ2-1, the V gene TRBV4-3, with unresolved D. The CDR3 has 15 residues. Trimming left V 1 base short and J 9 bases short, with 16 bases between. Germline values: CDR1 LGHNA, CDR2 YSLEER. CDR3 bases: TGCGCCAGCAGCCAAGGCCCCAACCTCGAAGGTGAGCAGTTCTTC. Its translation is CASSQGPNLEGEQFF.

The gene calls are TRBV7-8 and TRBJ1-2, with no clear D. CDR3 size: 13 residues. V was clipped by 3 bases and J by 2 bases, with 7 bases between them. Germline CDR1 reads SGHVS; CDR2 reads FQNEAQ. The CDR3 is CASSFGLNYGYTF. The CDR3 bases are TGTGCCAGCAGCTTCGGGCTGAACTATGGCTACACCTTC.

V is TRBV28 and J is TRBJ2-1, with 8 bases aligning to TRBD2. Germline CDR1 reads MDHEN; CDR2 reads SYDVKM. V trimming: 7 bases; J trimming: 7 bases; junction bases outside the gene matches: 9. The CDR3 has 14 amino acids. The CDR3 loop reads CASTPGTSENEQFF. Written as DNA, the CDR3 is TGTGCCAGCACCCCGGGGACTAGTGAGAATGAGCAGTTCTTC.

The rearrangement uses TRBV7-2 and TRBJ1-5, with 8 bases matching TRBD1. Germline-derived CDR1 and CDR2 are SGHTA and FQGNSA. This CDR3 has 15 amino acids. V shed 4 bases, J shed 6 bases, and the junction held 8 bases outside the gene matches. The CDR3 sequence is CASSSGQGYAQPQHF. The CDR3 DNA sequence: TGTGCCAGCAGCTCAGGACAGGGTTACGCTCAGCCCCAGCATTTT.

This clone was recorded a few times. The gene calls are TRBV18 and TRBJ1-1; no firm D call. Looked up from germline, CDR1 is KGHSH and CDR2 is LQKENI. This CDR3 spans 14 amino acids. V was cut by 3 bases and J by 5 bases, with 13 bases left in between. The CDR3 loop reads CASSPRSGPTEAFF. CDR3 nucleotide sequence: TGTGCCAGCTCACCTCGATCGGGCCCGACTGAAGCTTTCTTT.

The chain couples TRBV18 to TRBJ2-5; TRBD2 agrees at 9 bases. The germline gives CDR1 KGHSH, CDR2 LQKENI. The CDR3 consists of 18 residues. V was pared by 2 bases and J by 1 base, with 11 bases of the junction left unmatched. The CDR3 region has the DNA TGTGCCAGCTCACCATCGACGACTAGCGGCACGCTCCAAGAGACCCAGTACTTC. It specifies CASSPSTTSGTLQETQYF. Together with reference TRBV18 and TRBJ2-5, the CDR3 gives the full variable domain: NAGVMQNPRHLVRRRGQEARLRCSPMKGHSHVYWYRQLPEEGLKFMVYLQKENIIDESGMPKERFSAEFPKEGPSILRIQQVVRGDSAAYFCASSPSTTSGTLQETQYFGPGTRLLVL.

CDR3 in DNA: TGTGCCAGCAGCTCAAGGGGGGCTACCTCCTACGAGCAGTACTTC. Encoded protein: CASSSRGATSYEQYF. V usage is TRBV7-9 and J usage is TRBJ2-7; possibly TRBD1 or TRBD2 for D (6 bases each). Germline lookup yields CDR1 SEHNR and CDR2 FQNEAQ (reference sequence). The CDR3 sequence is 15 residues long. V was trimmed by 4 bases and J by 0 bases, leaving 13 bases between them.

The chain couples TRBV6-6 to TRBJ1-1; D ambiguous. Trimming stripped 6 bases from V and 3 bases from J, with 14 bases between. There are 14 residues in the CDR3. Germline V gene lookup returns CDR1 MNHNY and CDR2 SVGAGI (reference sequence). The CDR3 is CASSSIGWDTEAFF. CDR3 coding DNA: TGTGCCAGCAGCAGTATTGGGTGGGACACTGAAGCTTTCTTT.

The chain links TRBV6-5 to TRBJ2-1; D call uncertain. Germline-derived CDR1 and CDR2 are MNHEY and SVGAGI. Trimming shortened V by 6 bases and J by 6 bases, and 12 bases separated the two germline ends. There are 13 residues in the CDR3. In DNA form, the CDR3 reads TGTGCCAGCAGCACCGGAAGGCCCAATGAGCAGTTCTTC. It encodes CASSTGRPNEQFF.

The DNA for the CDR3 is TGTGCCAGCACCCCGGGAGGGGCAAACACTGAAGCTTTCTTT. It yields the protein CASTPGGANTEAFF. The V gene is TRBV5-5, the J gene TRBJ1-1; D might be TRBD1 (5 bases). Germline-derived CDR1 and CDR2 are SGHKS and YYEKEE (reference sequence). CDR3 length equals 14 residues. V lost 6 bases, J lost 2 bases, and 14 bases lay in between.

The V and J genes are TRBV28 and TRBJ2-1; D is perhaps TRBD2 (6 bases). Deletions cut 8 bases from V and 8 bases from J, with 10 bases between. CDR3 size: 11 residues. Germline V lookup: CDR1 MDHEN, CDR2 SYDVKM. The CDR3 is CASRGWDEQFF. CDR3 DNA: TGTGCCAGCCGGGGGTGGGATGAGCAGTTCTTC.

This clone was seen once. The V call is TRBV4-3, the J call TRBJ1-2, with 9 bases identical to TRBD1. The length of the CDR3 is 14 residues. CDR1 is LGHNA, CDR2 YSLEER, per germline. The V segment lost 4 bases and the J segment 5 bases; nucleotides outside the gene matches: 5. This CDR3 reads CASSPGGTGYGYTF. The CDR3 DNA sequence: TGCGCCAGCAGCCCGGGAGGGACAGGGTATGGCTACACCTTC.

This chain joins TRBV19 and TRBJ2-1, with unresolved D. V shed 5 bases and J shed 0 bases, with 14 bases lying between them. This CDR3 is 16 amino acids long. Germline V gene data show CDR1 as LNHDA and CDR2 as SQIVND (reference sequence). CDR3 residues: CASSVNTAFSYNEQFF. The CDR3 bases are TGTGCCAGTAGTGTAAACACAGCCTTCTCCTACAATGAGCAGTTCTTC.

J is TRBJ2-7 and V is TRBV3-1 (or the pseudogene TRBV3-2), with D perhaps being TRBD1 or TRBD2 (6 bases each). Germline CDR1 is LGHDT and CDR2 is YNNKEL (reference sequence). The CDR3 has 13 residues. Trimming pared 0 bases from V and 6 bases from J, leaving 9 bases between. CDR3 DNA: TGTGCCAGCAGCCAAGAGGGGGGCTCCGAGCAGTACTTC. Protein sequence: CASSQEGGSEQYF.

The chain links TRBV19 to TRBJ2-3; no clear D. V dropped 6 bases and J dropped 3 bases, with 10 bases sitting between them. CDR1 is LNHDA and CDR2 is SQIVND in the germline V gene (reference sequence). The CDR3 spans 13 residues. This CDR3 reads CASSLVPTDTQYF. CDR3 nucleotide sequence: TGTGCCAGTAGCCTAGTCCCGACAGATACGCAGTATTTT.

The V and J genes are TRBV7-9 and TRBJ2-3, with 7 bases lining up with TRBD1. V dropped 5 bases and J dropped 0; count of bases not matched to a gene: 14. The germline CDR1 and CDR2 sequences are SEHNR and FQNEAQ (reference sequence). The CDR3 extends over 18 amino acids. This CDR3 reads CASSQTGVSGLSTDTQYF. In DNA, the CDR3 is TGTGCCAGCAGCCAAACAGGGGTGTCGGGGCTCAGCACAGATACGCAGTATTTT.